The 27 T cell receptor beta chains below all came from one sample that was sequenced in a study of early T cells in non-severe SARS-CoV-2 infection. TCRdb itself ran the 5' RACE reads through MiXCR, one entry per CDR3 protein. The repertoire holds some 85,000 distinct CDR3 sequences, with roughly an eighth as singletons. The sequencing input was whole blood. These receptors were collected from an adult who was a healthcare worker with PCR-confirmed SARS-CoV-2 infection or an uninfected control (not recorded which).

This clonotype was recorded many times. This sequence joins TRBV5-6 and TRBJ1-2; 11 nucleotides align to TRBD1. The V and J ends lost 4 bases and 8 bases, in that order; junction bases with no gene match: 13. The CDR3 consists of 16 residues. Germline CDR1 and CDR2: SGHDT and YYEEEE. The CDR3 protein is CASSPWTGGRSVGYTF. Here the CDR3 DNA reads TGTGCCAGCAGCCCGTGGACAGGGGGCCGCAGCGTGGGCTACACCTTC.

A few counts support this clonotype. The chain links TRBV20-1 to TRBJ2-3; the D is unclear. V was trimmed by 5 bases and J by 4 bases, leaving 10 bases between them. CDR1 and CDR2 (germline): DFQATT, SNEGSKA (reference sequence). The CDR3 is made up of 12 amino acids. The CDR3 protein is CSAGSWADTQYF. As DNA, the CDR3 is TGCAGTGCTGGATCTTGGGCAGATACGCAGTATTTT.

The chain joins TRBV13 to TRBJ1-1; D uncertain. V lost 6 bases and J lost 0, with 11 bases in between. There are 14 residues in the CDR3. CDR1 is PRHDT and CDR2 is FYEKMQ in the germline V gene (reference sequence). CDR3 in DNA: TGTGCCAGCAGTTCGTTAGGATTGAACACTGAAGCTTTCTTT. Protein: CASSSLGLNTEAFF.

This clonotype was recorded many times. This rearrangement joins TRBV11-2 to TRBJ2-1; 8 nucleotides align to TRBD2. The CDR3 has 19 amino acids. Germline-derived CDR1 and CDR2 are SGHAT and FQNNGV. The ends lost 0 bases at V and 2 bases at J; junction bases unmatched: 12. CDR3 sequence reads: CASSLDPALAGIPYNEQFF. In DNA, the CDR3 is TGTGCCAGCAGCTTAGATCCCGCCCTAGCGGGTATACCCTACAATGAGCAGTTCTTC.

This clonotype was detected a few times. CDR3 amino acids: CASSYSAWNTEAFF. CDR3 DNA: TGTGCCAGCAGTTACTCTGCCTGGAACACTGAAGCTTTCTTT. This sequence joins TRBV6-5 and TRBJ1-1; D is unresolved. The length of the CDR3 is 14 residues. Germline CDR1 and CDR2: MNHEY and SVGAGI. Trimming took 0 bases from V and 1 from J, leaving 6 bases between them.

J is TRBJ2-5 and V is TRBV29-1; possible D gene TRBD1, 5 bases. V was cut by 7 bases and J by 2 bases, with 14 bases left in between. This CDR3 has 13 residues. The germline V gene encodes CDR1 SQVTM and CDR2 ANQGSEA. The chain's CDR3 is CSAQTATQETQYF. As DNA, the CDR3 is TGCAGCGCTCAGACAGCCACTCAAGAGACCCAGTACTTC.

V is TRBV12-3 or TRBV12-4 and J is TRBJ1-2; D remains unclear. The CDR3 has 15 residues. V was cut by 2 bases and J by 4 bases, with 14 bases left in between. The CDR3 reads CASSLSDVLRYGYTF. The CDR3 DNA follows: TGTGCCAGCAGTTTATCAGATGTTTTACGCTATGGCTACACCTTC.

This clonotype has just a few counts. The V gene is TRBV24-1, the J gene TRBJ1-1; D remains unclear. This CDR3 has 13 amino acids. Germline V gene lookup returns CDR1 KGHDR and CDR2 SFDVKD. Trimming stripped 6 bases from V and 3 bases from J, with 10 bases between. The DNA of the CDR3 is TGTGCCACCAGTCCGTGGGCTCACACTGAAGCTTTCTTT. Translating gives CATSPWAHTEAFF.

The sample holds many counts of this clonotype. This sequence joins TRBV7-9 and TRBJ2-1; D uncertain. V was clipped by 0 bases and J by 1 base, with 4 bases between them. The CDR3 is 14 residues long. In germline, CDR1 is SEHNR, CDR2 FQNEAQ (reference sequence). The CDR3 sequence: CASSLAGSYNEQFF. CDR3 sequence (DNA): TGTGCCAGCAGCTTAGCCGGATCCTACAATGAGCAGTTCTTC.

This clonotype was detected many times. In DNA form, the CDR3 reads TGTGCCAGCAGTCCCGACGGCAACTATGGCTACACCTTC. Its protein product is CASSPDGNYGYTF. The chain joins TRBV11-2 to TRBJ1-2; D call uncertain. The ends were cut back, 6 bases at V and 2 bases at J, with 10 bases in the middle. CDR1 and CDR2 (germline): SGHAT, FQNNGV. The CDR3 is 13 residues long.

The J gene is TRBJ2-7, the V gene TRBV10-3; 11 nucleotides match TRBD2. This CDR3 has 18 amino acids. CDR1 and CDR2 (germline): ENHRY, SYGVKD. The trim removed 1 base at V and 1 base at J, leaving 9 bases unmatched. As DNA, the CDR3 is TGTGCCATCAGTGAGTTTAGCGGGGGGGCTAGTGTATCCTACGAGCAGTACTTC. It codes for CAISEFSGGASVSYEQYF.

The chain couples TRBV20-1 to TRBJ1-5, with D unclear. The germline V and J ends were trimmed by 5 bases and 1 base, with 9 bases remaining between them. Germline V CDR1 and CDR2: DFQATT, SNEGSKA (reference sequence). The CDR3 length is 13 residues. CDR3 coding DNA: TGCAGTGCTGGAGGCGGCAGCAATCAGCCCCAGCATTTT. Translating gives CSAGGGSNQPQHF.

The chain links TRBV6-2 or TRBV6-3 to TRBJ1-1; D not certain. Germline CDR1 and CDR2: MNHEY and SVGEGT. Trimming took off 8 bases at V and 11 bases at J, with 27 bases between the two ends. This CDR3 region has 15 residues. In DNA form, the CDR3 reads TGTGCCAGCCGGCAGTCGCCTCCATTGCCCCAAGTCGCTTTCTTT. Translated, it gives CASRQSPPLPQVAFF.

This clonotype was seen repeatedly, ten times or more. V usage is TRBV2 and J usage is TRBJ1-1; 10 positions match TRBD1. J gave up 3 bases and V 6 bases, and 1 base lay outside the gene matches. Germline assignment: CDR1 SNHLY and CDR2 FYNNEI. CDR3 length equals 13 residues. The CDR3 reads CASRDRGHTEAFF. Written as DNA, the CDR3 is TGTGCCAGCAGAGACAGGGGGCACACTGAAGCTTTCTTT. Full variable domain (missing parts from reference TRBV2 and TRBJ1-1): EPEVTQTPSHQVTQMGQEVILRCVPISNHLYFYWYRQILGQKVEFLVSFYNNEISEKSEIFDDQFSVERPDGSNFTLKIRSTKLEDSAMYFCASRDRGHTEAFFGQGTRLTVV.

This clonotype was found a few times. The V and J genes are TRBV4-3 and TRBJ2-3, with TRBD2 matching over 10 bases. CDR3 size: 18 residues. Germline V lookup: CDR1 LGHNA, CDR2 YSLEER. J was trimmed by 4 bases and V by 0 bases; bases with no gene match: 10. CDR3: CASSQDPGLAGVSDTQYF. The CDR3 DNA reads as TGCGCCAGCAGCCAAGATCCGGGGCTAGCGGGGGTTTCAGATACGCAGTATTTT.

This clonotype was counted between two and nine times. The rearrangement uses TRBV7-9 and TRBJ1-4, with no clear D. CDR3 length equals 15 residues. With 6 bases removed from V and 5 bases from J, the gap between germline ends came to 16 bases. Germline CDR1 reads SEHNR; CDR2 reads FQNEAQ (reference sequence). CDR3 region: CASRGREVGNEKLFF. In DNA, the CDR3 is TGTGCCAGCAGGGGAAGGGAGGTCGGCAATGAAAAACTGTTTTTT.

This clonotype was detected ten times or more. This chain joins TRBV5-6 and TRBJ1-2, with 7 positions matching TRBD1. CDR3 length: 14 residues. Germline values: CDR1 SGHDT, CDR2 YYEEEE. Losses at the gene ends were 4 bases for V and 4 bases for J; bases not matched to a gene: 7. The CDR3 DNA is TGTGCCAGCAGCCCGCTGACAGGGCCCTATGGCTACACCTTC. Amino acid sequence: CASSPLTGPYGYTF. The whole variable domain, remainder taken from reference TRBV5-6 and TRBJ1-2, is DAGVTQSPTHLIKTRGQQVTLRCSPKSGHDTVSWYQQALGQGPQFIFQYYEEEERQRGNFPDRFSGHQFPNYSSELNVNALLLGDSALYLCASSPLTGPYGYTFGSGTRLTVV.

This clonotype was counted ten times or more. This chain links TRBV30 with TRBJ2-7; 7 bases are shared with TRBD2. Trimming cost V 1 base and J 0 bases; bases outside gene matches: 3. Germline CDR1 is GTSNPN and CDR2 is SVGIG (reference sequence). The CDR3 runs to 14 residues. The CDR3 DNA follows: TGTGCCTGGAGTGGGGGCGGGAGCTCCTACGAGCAGTACTTC. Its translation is CAWSGGGSSYEQYF.

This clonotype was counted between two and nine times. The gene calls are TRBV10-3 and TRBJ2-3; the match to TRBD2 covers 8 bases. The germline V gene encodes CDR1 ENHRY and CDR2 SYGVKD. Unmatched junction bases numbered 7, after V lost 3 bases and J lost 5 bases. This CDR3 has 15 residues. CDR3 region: CAISEAGVNVDTQYF. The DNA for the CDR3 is TGTGCCATCAGTGAAGCGGGGGTTAATGTAGATACGCAGTATTTT.

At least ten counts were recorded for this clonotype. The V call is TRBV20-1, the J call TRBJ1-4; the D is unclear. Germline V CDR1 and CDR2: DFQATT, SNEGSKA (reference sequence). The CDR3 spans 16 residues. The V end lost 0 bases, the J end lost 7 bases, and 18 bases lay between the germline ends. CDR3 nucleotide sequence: TGCAGTGCTAGAGATTTGGCACTCGGTAGTCCTGAAAAACTGTTTTTT. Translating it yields CSARDLALGSPEKLFF.

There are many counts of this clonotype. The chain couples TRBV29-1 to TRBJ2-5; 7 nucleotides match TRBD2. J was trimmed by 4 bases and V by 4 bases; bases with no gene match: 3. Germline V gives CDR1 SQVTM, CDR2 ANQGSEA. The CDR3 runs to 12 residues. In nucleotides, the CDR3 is TGCAGCGTTGGATTAGCGGGAGAGACCCAGTACTTC. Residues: CSVGLAGETQYF.

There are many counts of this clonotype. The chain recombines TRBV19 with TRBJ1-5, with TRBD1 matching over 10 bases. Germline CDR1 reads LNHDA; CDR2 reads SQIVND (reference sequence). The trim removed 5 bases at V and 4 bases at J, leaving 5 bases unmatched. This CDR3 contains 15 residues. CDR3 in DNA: TGTGCCAGTAGTCCTCGGGACAGGGGTAATCAGCCCCAGCATTTT. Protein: CASSPRDRGNQPQHF.

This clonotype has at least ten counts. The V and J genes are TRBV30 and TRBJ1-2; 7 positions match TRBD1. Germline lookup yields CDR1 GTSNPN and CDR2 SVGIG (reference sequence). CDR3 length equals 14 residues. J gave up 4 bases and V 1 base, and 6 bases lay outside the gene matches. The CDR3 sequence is CAWSGTGEGYGYTF. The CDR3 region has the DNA TGTGCCTGGAGTGGAACAGGGGAGGGCTATGGCTACACCTTC.

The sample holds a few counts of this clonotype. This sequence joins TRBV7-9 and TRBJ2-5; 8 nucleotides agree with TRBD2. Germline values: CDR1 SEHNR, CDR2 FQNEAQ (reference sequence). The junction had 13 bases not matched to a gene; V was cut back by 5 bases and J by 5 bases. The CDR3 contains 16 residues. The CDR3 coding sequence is TGTGCCAGCAGCCCGCCTGACGGACTAGCCGTGGAGACCCAGTACTTC. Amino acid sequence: CASSPPDGLAVETQYF.

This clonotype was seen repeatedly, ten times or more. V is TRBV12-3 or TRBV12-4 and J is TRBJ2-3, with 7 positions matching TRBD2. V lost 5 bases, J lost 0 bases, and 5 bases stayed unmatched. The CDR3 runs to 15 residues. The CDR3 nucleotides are TGTGCCAGCAGTCTGCGGGGGACCAGCACAGATACGCAGTATTTT. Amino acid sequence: CASSLRGTSTDTQYF.

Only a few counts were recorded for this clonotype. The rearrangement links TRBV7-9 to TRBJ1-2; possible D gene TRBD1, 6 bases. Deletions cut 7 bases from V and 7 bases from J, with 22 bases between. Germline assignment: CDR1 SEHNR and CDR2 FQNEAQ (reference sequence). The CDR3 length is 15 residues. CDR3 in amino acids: CASTTLRGPPSGYTF. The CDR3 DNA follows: TGTGCCAGCACCACCCTACGGGGGCCCCCGTCTGGCTACACCTTC. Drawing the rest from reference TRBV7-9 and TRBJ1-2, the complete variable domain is DTGVSQNPRHKITKRGQNVTFRCDPISEHNRLYWYRQTLGQGPEFLTYFQNEAQLEKSRLLSDRFSAERPKGSFSTLEIQRTEQGDSAMYLCASTTLRGPPSGYTFGSGTRLTVV.

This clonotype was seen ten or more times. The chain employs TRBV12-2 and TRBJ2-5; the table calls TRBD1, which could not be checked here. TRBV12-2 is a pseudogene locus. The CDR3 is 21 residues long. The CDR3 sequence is CASRPHDSGAQGRVRGETQYF. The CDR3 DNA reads TGTGCAAGTCGCCCCCACGATAGCGGGGCGCAAGGGCGGGTGAGGGGAGAGACCCAGTACTTC.